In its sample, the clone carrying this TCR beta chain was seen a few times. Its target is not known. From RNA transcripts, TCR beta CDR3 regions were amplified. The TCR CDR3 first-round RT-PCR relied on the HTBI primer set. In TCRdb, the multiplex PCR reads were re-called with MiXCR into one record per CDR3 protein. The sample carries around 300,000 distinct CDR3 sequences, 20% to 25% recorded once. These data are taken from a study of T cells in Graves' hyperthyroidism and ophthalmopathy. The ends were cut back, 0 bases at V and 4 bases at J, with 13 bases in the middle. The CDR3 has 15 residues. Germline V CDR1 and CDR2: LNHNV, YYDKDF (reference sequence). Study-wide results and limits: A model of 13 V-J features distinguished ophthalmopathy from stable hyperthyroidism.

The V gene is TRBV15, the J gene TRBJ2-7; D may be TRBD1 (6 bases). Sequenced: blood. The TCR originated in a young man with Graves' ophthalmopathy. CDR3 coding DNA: TGTGCCACCAGCAGAGATACCGGGACATTTTACGAGCAGTACTTC. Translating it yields CATSRDTGTFYEQYF.